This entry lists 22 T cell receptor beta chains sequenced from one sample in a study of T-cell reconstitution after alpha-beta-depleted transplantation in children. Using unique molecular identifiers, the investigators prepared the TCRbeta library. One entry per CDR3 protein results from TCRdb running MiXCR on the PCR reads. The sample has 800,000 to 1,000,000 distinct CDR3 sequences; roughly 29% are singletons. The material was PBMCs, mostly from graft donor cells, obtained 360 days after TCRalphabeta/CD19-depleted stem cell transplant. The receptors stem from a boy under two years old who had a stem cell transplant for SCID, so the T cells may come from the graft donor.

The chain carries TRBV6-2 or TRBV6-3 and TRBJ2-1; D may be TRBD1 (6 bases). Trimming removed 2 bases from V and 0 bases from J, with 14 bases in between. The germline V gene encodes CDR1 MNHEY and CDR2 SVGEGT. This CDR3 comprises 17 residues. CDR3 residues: CASSYPDSWSSYNEQFF. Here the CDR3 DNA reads TGTGCCAGCAGTTACCCGGACAGTTGGAGCTCCTACAATGAGCAGTTCTTC.

The CDR3 sequence: CASGPGQTYEQYF. CDR3 nucleotides: TGTGCCAGCGGCCCGGGACAGACCTACGAGCAGTACTTC. V is TRBV5-7 and J is TRBJ2-7, with 7 bases matching TRBD1. Being an ORF, TRBV5-7 has a function that is uncertain. This CDR3 contains 13 residues. Trimming cost V 7 bases and J 2 bases; bases outside gene matches: 6.

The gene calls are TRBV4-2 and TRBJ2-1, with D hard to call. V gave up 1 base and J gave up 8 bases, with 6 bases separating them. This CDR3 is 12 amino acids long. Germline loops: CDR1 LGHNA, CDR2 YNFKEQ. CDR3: CASSQVFYEQFF. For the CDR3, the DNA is TGTGCCAGCAGCCAAGTATTCTATGAGCAGTTCTTC.

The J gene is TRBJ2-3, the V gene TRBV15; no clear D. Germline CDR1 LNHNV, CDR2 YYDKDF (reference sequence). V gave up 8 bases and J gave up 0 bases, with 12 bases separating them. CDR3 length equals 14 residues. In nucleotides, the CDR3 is TGTGCCACCGTCGACTCACCTAGCACAGATACGCAGTATTTT. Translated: CATVDSPSTDTQYF.

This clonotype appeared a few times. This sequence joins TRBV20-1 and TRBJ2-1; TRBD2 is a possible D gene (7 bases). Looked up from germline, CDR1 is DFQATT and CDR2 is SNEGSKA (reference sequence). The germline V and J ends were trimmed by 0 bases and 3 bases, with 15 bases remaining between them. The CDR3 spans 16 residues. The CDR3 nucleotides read TGCAGTGCTAGAGATAGTGGGGGGGCCAACTACAATGAGCAGTTCTTC. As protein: CSARDSGGANYNEQFF.

The CDR3 DNA is TGCAGTGCAAGGGGGAGGGCGACCACAGATACGCAGTATTTT. Amino acids: CSARGRATTDTQYF. V usage is TRBV20-1 and J usage is TRBJ2-3, with D possibly TRBD2 on 7 matching bases. The V and J ends lost 6 bases and 2 bases respectively, with 15 bases between them. The CDR3 runs 14 residues. Germline CDR1 is DFQATT and CDR2 is SNEGSKA (reference sequence).

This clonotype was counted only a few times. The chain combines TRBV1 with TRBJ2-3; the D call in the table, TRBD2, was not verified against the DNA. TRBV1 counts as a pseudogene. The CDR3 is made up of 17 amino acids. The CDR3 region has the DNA TGCACCAGCAGCCAAGAATCTAGCGGGGGGCTCACAGATACGCAGTATTTT. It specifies CTSSQESSGGLTDTQYF.

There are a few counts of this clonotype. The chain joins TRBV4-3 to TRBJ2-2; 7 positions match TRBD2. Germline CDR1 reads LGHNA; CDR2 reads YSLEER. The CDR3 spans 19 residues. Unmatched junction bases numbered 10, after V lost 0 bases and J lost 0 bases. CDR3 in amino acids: CASSQDWASGIANTGELFF. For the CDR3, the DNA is TGCGCCAGCAGCCAAGATTGGGCCAGCGGGATCGCGAACACCGGGGAGCTGTTTTTT.

Here the CDR3 DNA reads TGTGCCAGCAGCCCCCTCAGGAGCCTGATCGATACGCAGTATTTT. Amino acids: CASSPLRSLIDTQYF. The chain is built from TRBV3-1 and TRBJ2-3; D is undetermined. Trimming stripped 4 bases from V and 6 bases from J, with 17 bases between. The CDR3 runs to 15 residues. The V gene's germline CDR1 is LGHDT and CDR2 YNNKEL (reference sequence).

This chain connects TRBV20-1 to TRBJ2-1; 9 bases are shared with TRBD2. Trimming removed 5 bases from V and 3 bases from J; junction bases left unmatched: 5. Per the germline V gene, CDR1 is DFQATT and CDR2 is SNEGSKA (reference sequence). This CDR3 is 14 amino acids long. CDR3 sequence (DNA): TGCAGTGCTGTAGGACTAGCGCACTACAATGAGCAGTTCTTC. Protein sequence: CSAVGLAHYNEQFF.

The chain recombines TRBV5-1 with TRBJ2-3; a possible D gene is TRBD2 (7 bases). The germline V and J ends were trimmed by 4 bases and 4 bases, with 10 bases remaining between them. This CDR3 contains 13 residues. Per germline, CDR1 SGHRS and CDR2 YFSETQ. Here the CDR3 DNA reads TGCGCCAGCAGCGTGGGGGGGCCAGATACGCAGTATTTT. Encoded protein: CASSVGGPDTQYF.

The DNA for the CDR3 is TGCGCCAGCAGCTTGGAGGGTGGTCTAAGCGGCCATGAGCAGTTCTTC. Protein product: CASSLEGGLSGHEQFF. The rearrangement joins TRBV5-1 to TRBJ2-1; possibly TRBD2 for D (5 bases). From germline, CDR1 is SGHRS and CDR2 YFSETQ. This CDR3 comprises 16 residues. Trimming stripped 0 bases from V and 8 bases from J, with 18 bases between.

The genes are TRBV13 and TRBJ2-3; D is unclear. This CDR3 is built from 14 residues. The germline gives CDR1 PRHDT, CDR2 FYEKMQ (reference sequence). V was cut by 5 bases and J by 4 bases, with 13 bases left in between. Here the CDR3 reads CASSPNSWPDTQYF. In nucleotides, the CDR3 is TGTGCCAGCAGCCCCAATAGCTGGCCAGATACGCAGTATTTT.

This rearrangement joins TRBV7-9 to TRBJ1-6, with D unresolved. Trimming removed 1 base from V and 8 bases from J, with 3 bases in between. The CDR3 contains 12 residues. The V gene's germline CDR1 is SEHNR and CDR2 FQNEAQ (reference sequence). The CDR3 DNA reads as TGTGCCAGCAGCTTAGAGGATTCACCCCTCCACTTT. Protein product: CASSLEDSPLHF.

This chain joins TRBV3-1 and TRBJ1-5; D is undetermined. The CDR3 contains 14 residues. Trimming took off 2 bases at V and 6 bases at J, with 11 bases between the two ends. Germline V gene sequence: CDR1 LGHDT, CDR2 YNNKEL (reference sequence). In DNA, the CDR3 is TGTGCCAGCAGCCAATCCGCGGTCACTCAGCCCCAGCATTTT. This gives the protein CASSQSAVTQPQHF.

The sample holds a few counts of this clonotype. In DNA form, the CDR3 reads TGTGCCAGCAGCGCCGGGACTATCCTGGTCCAGCAGTACTTC. This sequence encodes CASSAGTILVQQYF. The chain recombines TRBV12-3 or TRBV12-4 with TRBJ2-7; 7 bases match TRBD2. The trim removed 6 bases at V and 8 bases at J, leaving 13 bases unmatched. The CDR3 extends over 14 amino acids.

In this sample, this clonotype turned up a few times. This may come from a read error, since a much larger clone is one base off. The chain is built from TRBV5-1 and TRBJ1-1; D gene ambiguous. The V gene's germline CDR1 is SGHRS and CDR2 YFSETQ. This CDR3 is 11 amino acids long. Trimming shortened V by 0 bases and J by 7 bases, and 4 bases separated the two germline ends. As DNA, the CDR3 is TGCGCCAGCAGCTTGGGTTATGAAGCTTTCTTT. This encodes CASSLGYEAFF.

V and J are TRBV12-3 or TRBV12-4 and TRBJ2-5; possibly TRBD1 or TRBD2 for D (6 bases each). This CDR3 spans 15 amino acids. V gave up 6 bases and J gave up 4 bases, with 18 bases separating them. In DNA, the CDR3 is TGTGCCAGCAGCCGGGAGAGGGTACAGGGAGAGACCCAGTACTTC. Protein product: CASSRERVQGETQYF.

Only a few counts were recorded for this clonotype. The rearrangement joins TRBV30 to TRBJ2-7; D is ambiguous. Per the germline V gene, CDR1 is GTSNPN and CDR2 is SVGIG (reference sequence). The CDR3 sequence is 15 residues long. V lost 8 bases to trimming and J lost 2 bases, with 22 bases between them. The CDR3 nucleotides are TGTGCCCTCTCGGGTGGTGGAGAGAGACCCTACGAGCAGTACTTC. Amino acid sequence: CALSGGGERPYEQYF. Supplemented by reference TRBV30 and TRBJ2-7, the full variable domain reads SQTIHQWPATLVQPVGSPLSLECTVEGTSNPNLYWYRQAAGRGLQLLFYSVGIGQISSEVPQNLSASRPQDRQFILSSKKLLLSDSGFYLCALSGGGERPYEQYFGPGTRLTVT.

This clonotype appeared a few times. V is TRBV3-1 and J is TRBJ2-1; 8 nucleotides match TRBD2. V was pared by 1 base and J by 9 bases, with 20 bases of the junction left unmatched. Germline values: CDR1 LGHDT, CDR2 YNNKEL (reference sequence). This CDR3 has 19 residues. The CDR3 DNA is TGTGCCAGCAGCCAAGTACTCGCGGGGGGATCCTTACATACAATTGAGCAGTTCTTC. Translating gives CASSQVLAGGSLHTIEQFF.

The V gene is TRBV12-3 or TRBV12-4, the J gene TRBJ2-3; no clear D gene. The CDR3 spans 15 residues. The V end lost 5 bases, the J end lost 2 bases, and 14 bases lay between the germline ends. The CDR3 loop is CASSASQAYTDTQYF. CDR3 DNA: TGTGCCAGCAGTGCCTCCCAGGCCTACACAGATACGCAGTATTTT.

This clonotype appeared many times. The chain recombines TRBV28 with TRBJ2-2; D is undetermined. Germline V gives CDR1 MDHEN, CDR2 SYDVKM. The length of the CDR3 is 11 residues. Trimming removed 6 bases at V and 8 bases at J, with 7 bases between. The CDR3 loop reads CASSWPGELFF. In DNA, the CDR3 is TGTGCCAGCAGCTGGCCTGGGGAGCTGTTTTTT.